This T cell receptor (beta chain) was documented in a study of identifying expanded T cells in peripheral blood. Using immunoSEQ multiplex PCR, the repertoire was profiled, and TCRdb retains in-frame clones only, with some absent. The repertoire includes more than 70,000 clones, 70% to 90% of them detected once, and over 5% sits in the top ten. Trimming took off 5 bases at V and 4 bases at J, with 15 bases between the two ends. There are 15 residues in the CDR3. Germline-derived CDR1 and CDR2 are SGHTA and FQGNSA. No infections or other immune events were documented during collection. The sequencing input was blood. The chain combines TRBV7-2 with TRBJ1-5; D call uncertain. The clonotype originates from a person between 18 and 69 years old in good health. CDR3 sequence: CASSPPGAGNQPQHF. DNA of the CDR3: TGTGCCAGCAGCCCCCCGGGTGCCGGGAATCAGCCCCAGCATTTT.